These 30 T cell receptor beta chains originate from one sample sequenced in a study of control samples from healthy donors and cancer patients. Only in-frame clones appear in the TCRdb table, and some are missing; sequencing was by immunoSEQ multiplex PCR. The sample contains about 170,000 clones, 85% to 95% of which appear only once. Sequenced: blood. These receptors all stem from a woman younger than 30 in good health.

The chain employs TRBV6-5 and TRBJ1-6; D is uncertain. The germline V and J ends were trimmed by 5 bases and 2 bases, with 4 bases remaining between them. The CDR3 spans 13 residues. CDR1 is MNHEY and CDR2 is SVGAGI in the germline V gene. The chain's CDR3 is CASSRTYNSPLHF. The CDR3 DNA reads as TGTGCCAGCAGTCGCACCTATAATTCACCCCTCCACTTT.

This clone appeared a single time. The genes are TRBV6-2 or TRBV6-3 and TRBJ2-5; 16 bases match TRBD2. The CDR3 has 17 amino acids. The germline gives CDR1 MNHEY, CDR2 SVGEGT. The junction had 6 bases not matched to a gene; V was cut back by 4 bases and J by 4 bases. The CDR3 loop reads CASSSGLAGGLGETQYF. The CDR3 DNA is TGTGCCAGCAGTTCGGGACTAGCGGGAGGGCTGGGAGAGACCCAGTACTTC.

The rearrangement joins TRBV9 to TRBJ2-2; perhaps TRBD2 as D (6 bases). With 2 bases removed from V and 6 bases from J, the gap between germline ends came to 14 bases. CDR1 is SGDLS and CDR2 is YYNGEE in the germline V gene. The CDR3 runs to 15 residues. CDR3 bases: TGTGCCAGCAGCGTTGGGTCAGGGAGGTCCGGGGAGCTGTTTTTT. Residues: CASSVGSGRSGELFF.

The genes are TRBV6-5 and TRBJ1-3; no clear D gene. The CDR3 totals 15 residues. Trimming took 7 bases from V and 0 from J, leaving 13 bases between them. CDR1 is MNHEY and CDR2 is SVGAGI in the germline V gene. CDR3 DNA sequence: TGTGCCAGCACCCGTTCGATCCGCTCTGGAAACACCATATATTTT. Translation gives CASTRSIRSGNTIYF.

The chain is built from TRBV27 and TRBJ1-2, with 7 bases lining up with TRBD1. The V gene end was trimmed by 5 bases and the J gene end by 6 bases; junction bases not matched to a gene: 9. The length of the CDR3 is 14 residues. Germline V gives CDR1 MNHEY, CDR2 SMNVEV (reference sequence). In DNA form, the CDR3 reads TGTGCCAGCAGTACCCAGGGACAGATCCATGGCTACACCTTC. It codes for CASSTQGQIHGYTF.

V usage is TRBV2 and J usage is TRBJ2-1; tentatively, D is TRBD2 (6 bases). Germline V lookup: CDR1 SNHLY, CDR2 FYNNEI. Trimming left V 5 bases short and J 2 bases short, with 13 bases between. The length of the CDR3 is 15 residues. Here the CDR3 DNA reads TGTGCCAGCAGTCCCACCACGGGGGCCTACAATGAGCAGTTCTTC. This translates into CASSPTTGAYNEQFF.

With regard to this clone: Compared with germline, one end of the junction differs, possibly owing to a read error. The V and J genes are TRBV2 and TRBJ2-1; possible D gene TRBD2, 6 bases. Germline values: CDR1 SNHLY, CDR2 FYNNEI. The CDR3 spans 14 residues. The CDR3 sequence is CVSRDSGLYNEQFF. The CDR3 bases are TGTGTCAGCAGAGATAGCGGACTGTACAATGAGCAGTTCTTC.

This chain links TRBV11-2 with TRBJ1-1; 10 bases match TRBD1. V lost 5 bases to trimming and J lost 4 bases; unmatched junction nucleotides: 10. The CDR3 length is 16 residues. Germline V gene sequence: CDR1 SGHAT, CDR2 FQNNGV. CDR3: CASSLEGTGAFTEAFF. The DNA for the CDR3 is TGTGCCAGCAGCCTCGAAGGGACAGGGGCTTTCACTGAAGCTTTCTTT.

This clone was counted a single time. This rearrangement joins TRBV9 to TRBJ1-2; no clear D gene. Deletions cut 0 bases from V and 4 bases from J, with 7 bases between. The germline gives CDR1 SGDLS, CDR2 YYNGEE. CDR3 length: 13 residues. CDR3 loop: CASSVVPAYGYTF. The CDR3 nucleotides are TGTGCCAGCAGCGTAGTCCCTGCCTATGGCTACACCTTC.

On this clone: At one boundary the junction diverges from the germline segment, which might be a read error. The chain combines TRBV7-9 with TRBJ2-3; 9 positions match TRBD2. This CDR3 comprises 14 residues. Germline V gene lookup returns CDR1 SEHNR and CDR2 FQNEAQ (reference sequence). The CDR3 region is CASSLAGVPDTQYF. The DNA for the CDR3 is TGTGCCAGCAGTTTAGCGGGAGTGCCCGATACGCAGTATTTT.

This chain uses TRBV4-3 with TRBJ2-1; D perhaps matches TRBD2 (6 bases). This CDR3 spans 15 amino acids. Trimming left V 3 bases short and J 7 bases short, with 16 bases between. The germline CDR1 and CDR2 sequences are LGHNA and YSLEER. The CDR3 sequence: CASSQDILAGNEQFF. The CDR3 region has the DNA TGCGCCAGCAGCCAGGATATACTAGCTGGAAATGAGCAGTTCTTC.

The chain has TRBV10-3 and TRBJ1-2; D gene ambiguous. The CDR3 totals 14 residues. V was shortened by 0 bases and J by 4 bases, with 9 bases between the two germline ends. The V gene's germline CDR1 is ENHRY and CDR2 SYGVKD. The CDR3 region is CAISESEGSYGYTF. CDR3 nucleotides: TGTGCCATCAGTGAGTCTGAGGGATCCTATGGCTACACCTTC.

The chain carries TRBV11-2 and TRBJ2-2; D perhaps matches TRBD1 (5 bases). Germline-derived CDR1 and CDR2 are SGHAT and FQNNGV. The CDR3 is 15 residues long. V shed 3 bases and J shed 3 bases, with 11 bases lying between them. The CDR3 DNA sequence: TGTGCCAGCAGCTTGACAGTGCGTGACACCGGGGAGCTGTTTTTT. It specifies CASSLTVRDTGELFF.

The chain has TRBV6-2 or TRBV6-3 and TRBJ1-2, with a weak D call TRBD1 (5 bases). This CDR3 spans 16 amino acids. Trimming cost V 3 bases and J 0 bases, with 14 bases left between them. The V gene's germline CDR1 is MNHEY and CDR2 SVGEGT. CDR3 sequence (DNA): TGTGCCAGCAGTTATATCGTCGGGGGAGCTAACTATGGCTACACCTTC. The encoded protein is CASSYIVGGANYGYTF.

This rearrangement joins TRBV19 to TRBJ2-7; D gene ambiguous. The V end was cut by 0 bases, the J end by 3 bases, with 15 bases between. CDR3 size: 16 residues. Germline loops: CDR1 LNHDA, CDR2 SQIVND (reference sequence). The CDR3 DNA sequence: TGTGCCAGTAGTATAGATCCCTTCCGACAAAACTACGAGCAGTACTTC. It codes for CASSIDPFRQNYEQYF.

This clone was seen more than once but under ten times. The CDR3 nucleotides read TGTGCCAGCAGCTTACAGGGGATGCCTGTCGTGAAACTGTTTTTT. Its protein is CASSLQGMPVVKLFF. The chain employs TRBV7-2 and TRBJ1-4, with D perhaps matching TRBD1 (6 bases). There are 15 residues in the CDR3. The V and J ends lost 2 bases and 11 bases respectively, with 18 bases between them. The germline V gene encodes CDR1 SGHTA and CDR2 FQGNSA.

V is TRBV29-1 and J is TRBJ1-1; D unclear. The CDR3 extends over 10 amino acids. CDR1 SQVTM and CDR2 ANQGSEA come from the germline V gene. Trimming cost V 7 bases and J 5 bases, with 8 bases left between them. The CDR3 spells CSGLQTEAFF. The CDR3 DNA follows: TGCAGCGGTCTACAGACTGAAGCTTTCTTT.

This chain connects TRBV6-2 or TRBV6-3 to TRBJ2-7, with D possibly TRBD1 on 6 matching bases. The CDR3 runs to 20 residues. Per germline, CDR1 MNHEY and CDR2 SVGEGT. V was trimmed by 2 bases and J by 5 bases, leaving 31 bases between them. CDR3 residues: CASSYPEKPKTGRPFNEQYF. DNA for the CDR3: TGTGCCAGCAGTTACCCCGAAAAGCCCAAGACAGGCAGGCCCTTCAACGAGCAGTACTTC.

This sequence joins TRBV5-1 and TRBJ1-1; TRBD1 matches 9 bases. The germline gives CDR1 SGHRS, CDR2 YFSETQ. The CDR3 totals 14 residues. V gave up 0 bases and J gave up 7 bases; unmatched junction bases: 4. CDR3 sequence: CASSLVDRGVEAFF. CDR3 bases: TGCGCCAGCAGCTTGGTGGACAGGGGAGTTGAAGCTTTCTTT.

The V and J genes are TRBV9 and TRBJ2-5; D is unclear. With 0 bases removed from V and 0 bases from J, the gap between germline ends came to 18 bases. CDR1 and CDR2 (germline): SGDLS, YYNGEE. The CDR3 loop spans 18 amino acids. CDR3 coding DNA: TGTGCCAGCAGCGTAGGGCTTACCGAGGCTTTGTACCAAGAGACCCAGTACTTC. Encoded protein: CASSVGLTEALYQETQYF.

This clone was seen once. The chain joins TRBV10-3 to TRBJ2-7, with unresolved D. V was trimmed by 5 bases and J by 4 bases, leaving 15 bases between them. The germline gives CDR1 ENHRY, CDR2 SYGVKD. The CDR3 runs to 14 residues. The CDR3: CAISPDGSEYEQYF. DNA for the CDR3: TGTGCCATCAGTCCTGACGGGTCGGAATACGAGCAGTACTTC.

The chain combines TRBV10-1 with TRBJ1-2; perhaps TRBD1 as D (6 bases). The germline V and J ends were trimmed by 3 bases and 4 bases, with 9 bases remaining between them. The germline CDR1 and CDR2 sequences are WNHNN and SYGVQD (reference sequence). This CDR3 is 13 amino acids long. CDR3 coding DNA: TGCGCCAGCAGTGACCAGGGGACCTATGGCTACACCTTC. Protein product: CASSDQGTYGYTF.

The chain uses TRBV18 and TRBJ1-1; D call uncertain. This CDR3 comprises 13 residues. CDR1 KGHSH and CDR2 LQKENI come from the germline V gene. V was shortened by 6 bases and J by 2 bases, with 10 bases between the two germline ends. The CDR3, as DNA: TGTGCCAGCTCGGGCCAGTTTAACACTGAAGCTTTCTTT. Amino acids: CASSGQFNTEAFF.

CDR3 DNA: TGTGCCAGTAGTCAGGGAATGGGGTACTATGGCTACACCTTC. Amino acids: CASSQGMGYYGYTF. The chain uses TRBV19 and TRBJ1-2; possible D gene TRBD1, 5 bases. V was clipped by 5 bases and J by 3 bases, with 13 bases between them. Germline CDR1 reads LNHDA; CDR2 reads SQIVND (reference sequence). This CDR3 is built from 14 residues.

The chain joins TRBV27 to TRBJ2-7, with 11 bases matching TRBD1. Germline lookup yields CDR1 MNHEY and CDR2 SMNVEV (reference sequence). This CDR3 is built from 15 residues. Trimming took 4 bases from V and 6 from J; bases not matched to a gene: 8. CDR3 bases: TGTGCCAGCAGTTCCGGACAGGGGGCGTTGGGCGAGCAGTACTTC. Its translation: CASSSGQGALGEQYF.

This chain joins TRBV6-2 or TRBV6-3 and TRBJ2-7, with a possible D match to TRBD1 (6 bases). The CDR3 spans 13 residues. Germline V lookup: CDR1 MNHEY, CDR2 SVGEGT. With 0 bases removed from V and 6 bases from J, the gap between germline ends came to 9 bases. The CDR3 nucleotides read TGTGCCAGCAGTTACTCGCAGGGGCGCGAGCAGTACTTC. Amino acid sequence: CASSYSQGREQYF.

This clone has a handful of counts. In DNA, the CDR3 is TGTGCCAGCAGCTTGGCCGATGGGTGGGCTGAAGCTTTCTTT. It translates to CASSLADGWAEAFF. The chain recombines TRBV5-6 with TRBJ1-1; D unresolved. Looked up from germline, CDR1 is SGHDT and CDR2 is YYEEEE. V was shortened by 0 bases and J by 6 bases, with 12 bases between the two germline ends. This CDR3 is built from 14 residues. Together with reference TRBV5-6 and TRBJ1-1, the CDR3 gives the full variable domain: DAGVTQSPTHLIKTRGQQVTLRCSPKSGHDTVSWYQQALGQGPQFIFQYYEEEERQRGNFPDRFSGHQFPNYSSELNVNALLLGDSALYLCASSLADGWAEAFFGQGTRLTVV.

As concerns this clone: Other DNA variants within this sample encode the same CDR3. Here the CDR3 DNA reads TGTGCCAGCAGCCAGACCGGGACCGAAGCTTTCTTT. It codes for CASSQTGTEAFF. The chain employs TRBV3-1 (or the pseudogene TRBV3-2) and TRBJ1-1, with D possibly being TRBD1 (5 bases). The CDR3 extends over 12 amino acids. Germline values: CDR1 LGHDT, CDR2 YNNKEL (reference sequence). The V and J ends lost 3 bases and 8 bases respectively, with 10 bases between them.

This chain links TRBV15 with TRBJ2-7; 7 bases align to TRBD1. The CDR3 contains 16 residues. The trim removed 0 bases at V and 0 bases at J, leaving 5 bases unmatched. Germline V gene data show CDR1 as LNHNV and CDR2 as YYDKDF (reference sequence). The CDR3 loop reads CATSRDKDRPSYEQYF. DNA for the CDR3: TGTGCCACCAGCAGAGATAAGGACAGGCCCTCCTACGAGCAGTACTTC.

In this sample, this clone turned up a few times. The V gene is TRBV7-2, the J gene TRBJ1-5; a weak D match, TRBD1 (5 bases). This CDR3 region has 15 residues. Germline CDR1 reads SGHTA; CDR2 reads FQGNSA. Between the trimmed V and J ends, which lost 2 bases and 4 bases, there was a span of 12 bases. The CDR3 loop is CASSLNGHSNQPQHF. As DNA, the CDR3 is TGTGCCAGCAGCTTAAACGGACATTCAAATCAGCCCCAGCATTTT.